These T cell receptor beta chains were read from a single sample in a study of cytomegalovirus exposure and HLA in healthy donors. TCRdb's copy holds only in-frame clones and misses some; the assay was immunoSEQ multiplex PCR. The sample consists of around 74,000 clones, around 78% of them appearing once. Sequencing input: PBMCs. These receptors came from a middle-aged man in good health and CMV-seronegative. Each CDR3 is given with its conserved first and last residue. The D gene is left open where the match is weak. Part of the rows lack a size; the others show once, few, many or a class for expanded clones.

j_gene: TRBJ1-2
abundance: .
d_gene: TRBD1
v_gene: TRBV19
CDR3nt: TGTGCCAGTAGTAGCGGGACAGGGAATTGGTATGGCTACACCTTC
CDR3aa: CASSSGTGNWYGYTF

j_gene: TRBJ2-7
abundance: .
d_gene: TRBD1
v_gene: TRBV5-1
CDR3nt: TGCGCCAGCAGCGGAGGTCCGGGACAGTTTGACGAGCAGTACTTC
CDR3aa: CASSGGPGQFDEQYF

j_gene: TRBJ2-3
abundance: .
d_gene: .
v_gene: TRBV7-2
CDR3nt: TGTGCCAGCAGCTTGTCTGGCGATACGCAGTATTTT
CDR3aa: CASSLSGDTQYF

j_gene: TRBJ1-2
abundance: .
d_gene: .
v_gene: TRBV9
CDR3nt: TGTGCCAGCAGCGTAGATGTAGCGACGCGCTATGGCTACACCTTC
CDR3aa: CASSVDVATRYGYTF

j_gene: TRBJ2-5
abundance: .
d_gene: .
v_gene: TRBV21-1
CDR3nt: TGTGCCAGCAGCACCGGGACTTCGTACCAAGAGACCCAGTACTTC
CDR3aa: CASSTGTSYQETQYF

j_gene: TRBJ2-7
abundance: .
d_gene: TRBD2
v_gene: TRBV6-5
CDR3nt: TGTGCCAGCAGTTACAGGGCGGGGGGGCCCTACGAGCAGTACTTC
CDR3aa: CASSYRAGGPYEQYF

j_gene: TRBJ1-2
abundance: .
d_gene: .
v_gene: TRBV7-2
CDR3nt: TGTGCCAGCAGCTTGGAAACAGGGAACTATGGCTACACCTTC
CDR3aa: CASSLETGNYGYTF

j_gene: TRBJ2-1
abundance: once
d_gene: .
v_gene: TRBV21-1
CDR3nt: TGTGCCAGCAGCAAGCCGGAGGGGGCTTGCGATGAGCAGTTCTTC
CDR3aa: CASSKPEGACDEQFF

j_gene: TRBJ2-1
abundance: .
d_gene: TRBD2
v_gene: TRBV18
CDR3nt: TGTGCCAGCTCACAACTAGCGGGATACAATGAGCAGTTCTTC
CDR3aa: CASSQLAGYNEQFF

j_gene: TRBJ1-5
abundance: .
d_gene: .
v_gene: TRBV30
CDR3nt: TGTGCCTGGAGTCCCGGGTGGGTAAGCAATCAGCCCCAGCATTTT
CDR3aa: CAWSPGWVSNQPQHF

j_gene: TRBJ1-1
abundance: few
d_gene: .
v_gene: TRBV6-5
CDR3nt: TGTGCCAGCAGCCGCCGGGGGAAGAACACTGAAGCTTTCTTT
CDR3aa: CASSRRGKNTEAFF

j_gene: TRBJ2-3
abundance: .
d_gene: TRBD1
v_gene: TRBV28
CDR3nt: TGTGCCAGCAGTTTACGGGACAGAATCACAGATACGCAGTATTTT
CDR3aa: CASSLRDRITDTQYF

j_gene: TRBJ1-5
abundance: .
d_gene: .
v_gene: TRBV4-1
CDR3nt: TGCGCCAGCAGCCAATCTGGGACACCTAGCAATCAGCCCCAGCATTTT
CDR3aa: CASSQSGTPSNQPQHF

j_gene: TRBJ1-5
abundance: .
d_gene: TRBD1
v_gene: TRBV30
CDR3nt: TGTGCCTGGAGTCACCGGGGTTTATGGGACAGGGTGAATCAGCCCCAGCATTTT
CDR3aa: CAWSHRGLWDRVNQPQHF

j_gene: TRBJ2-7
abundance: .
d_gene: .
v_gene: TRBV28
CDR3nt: TGTGCCAGCAGTTCTCAGGGGGGAGGCTACGAGCAGTACTTC
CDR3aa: CASSSQGGGYEQYF

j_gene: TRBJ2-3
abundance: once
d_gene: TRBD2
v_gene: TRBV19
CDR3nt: TGTGCCAGTAGTGCGAGCGGGGGCACAGATACGCAGTATTTT
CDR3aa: CASSASGGTDTQYF

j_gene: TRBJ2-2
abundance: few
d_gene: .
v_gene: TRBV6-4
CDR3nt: TGTGCCAGCAGTGACGCTGGCCCCGGGGCGAACACCGGGGAGCTGTTTTTT
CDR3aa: CASSDAGPGANTGELFF

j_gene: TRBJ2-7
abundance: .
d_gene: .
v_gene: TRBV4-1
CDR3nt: TGCGCCAGCAGCCAGGCAGGGGTCCACGAGCAGTACTTC
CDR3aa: CASSQAGVHEQYF

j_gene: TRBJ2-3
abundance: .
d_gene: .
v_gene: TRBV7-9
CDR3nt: TGTGCCAGCAGCTTAGCGCCGGGCACAGATACGCAGTATTTT
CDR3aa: CASSLAPGTDTQYF

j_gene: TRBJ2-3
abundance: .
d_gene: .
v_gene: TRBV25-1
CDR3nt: TGTGCCAGCAGTGTGCCCGGGACTCCATCCCCAGATACGCAGTATTTT
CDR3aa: CASSVPGTPSPDTQYF

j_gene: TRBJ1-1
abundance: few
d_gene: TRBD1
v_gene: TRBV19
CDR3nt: TGTGCCAGTAGTAGACAGGGGGCCACTGAAGCTTTCTTT
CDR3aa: CASSRQGATEAFF

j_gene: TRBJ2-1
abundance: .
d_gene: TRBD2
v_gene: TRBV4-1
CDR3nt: TGCGCCAGCAGCCAAGCTAGCGGGGCTACCAATGAGCAGTTCTTC
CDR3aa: CASSQASGATNEQFF